A selection of T cell receptor beta chains follows, all from one sample in a study of cytomegalovirus exposure and HLA in healthy donors. Here immunoSEQ multiplex PCR was the method, and the copy in TCRdb shows in-frame clones only, minus some. The table records over 130,000 clones, 60% to 80% of them present only once. Sequenced: PBMCs. These receptors were collected from a woman between 25 and 40 years old in good health and CMV-seronegative. CDR3s include the opening cysteine and the closing phenylalanine or tryptophan. The D gene is left open where the match is weak. Size tells how often a clone was seen (once, few, many) or the class of an expanded clone, and some rows leave it out.

v_gene	j_gene	d_gene	abundance	CDR3nt	CDR3aa
TRBV5-8	TRBJ2-5	TRBD1	NA	TGTGCCAGCAGCTCAGGACAGGGTACGGAGGAGACCCAGTACTTC	CASSSGQGTEETQYF
TRBV7-9	TRBJ1-5	NA	NA	TGTTCCAGCAGCCTCCACGGGGGGGGTCTTAGCAATCAGCCCCAGCATTTT	CSSSLHGGGLSNQPQHF
TRBV6-1	TRBJ2-5	TRBD1	NA	TGTGCCAGCAGTACAGGGGACCAAGAGACCCAGTACTTC	CASSTGDQETQYF
TRBV6-5	TRBJ1-2	NA	NA	TGTGCCAGCAGTTACTCGGGGAGTAATGGCTACACCTTC	CASSYSGSNGYTF
TRBV28	TRBJ1-2	NA	once	TGTGCCAGCGGGCGGGGTGTCATAGGCTACACCTTC	CASGRGVIGYTF
TRBV7-9	TRBJ2-4	TRBD1	NA	TGTGCCAGCAGCGCGAGACAGGGAATAAAGGACATTCAGTACTTC	CASSARQGIKDIQYF
TRBV28	TRBJ2-1	TRBD1	few	TGTGCCAGCAGTGAGGCAGGGGGCGGCAATGAGCAGTTCTTC	CASSEAGGGNEQFF
TRBV29-1	TRBJ1-1	TRBD1	NA	TGCAGCGTCCGACGTACAGGGGCGAACACTGAAGCTTTCTTT	CSVRRTGANTEAFF
TRBV14	TRBJ2-7	TRBD2	NA	TGTGCCAGCAGCCGGAAACTAGCGGTTGGTGGGGAGCAGTACTTC	CASSRKLAVGGEQYF
TRBV18	TRBJ1-5	NA	few	TGTGCCAGCTCACAGGGGGGGCTGCAGCCCCAGCATTTT	CASSQGGLQPQHF
TRBV5-1	TRBJ2-3	TRBD1	few	TGCGCCAGCAGCTTGGACCGGGACAGGAGCACAGATACGCAGTATTTT	CASSLDRDRSTDTQYF
TRBV7-3	TRBJ2-5	TRBD1	NA	TGTGCCAGCAGCTCCACAGGGGGCATCATGGAGACCCAGTACTTC	CASSSTGGIMETQYF
TRBV5-8	TRBJ2-3	NA	NA	TGTGCCAGCAGCCTCCCGGCTAGAGGGTTCACAGATACGCAGTATTTT	CASSLPARGFTDTQYF
TRBV19	TRBJ1-2	TRBD1	once	TGTGCCAGTACCCAAACGACAGGGTCTTATGGCTACACCTTC	CASTQTTGSYGYTF
TRBV5-1	TRBJ2-5	NA	NA	TGCGCCAGCAGCTTGTTTGGCAGGGGTGGCCAAGAGACCCAGTACTTC	CASSLFGRGGQETQYF
TRBV5-1	TRBJ2-7	TRBD2	few	TGCGCCAGCAGCTTGTCGGGGGGATACTACGAGCAGTACTTC	CASSLSGGYYEQYF
TRBV5-1	TRBJ2-1	TRBD2	once	TGCGCCAGCAGCTCCCCTGGCGGGGGGGCGTCGGACTACAATGAGCAGTTCTTC	CASSSPGGGASDYNEQFF
TRBV28	TRBJ1-2	NA	NA	TGTGCCAGCGGCCGACAGATCTATGGCTACACCTTC	CASGRQIYGYTF
TRBV25-1	TRBJ2-5	TRBD2	few	TGTGCATCTAGCGGGGGGGCTGAGACCCAGTACTTC	CASSGGAETQYF
TRBV2	TRBJ2-1	TRBD2	NA	TGTGCCAGCAGCGGGACTAGCGGGACCTACAATGAGCAGTTCTTC	CASSGTSGTYNEQFF
TRBV30	TRBJ2-1	NA	NA	TGTGCCTGGAGCCCGCGTTATGAGCAGTTCTTC	CAWSPRYEQFF
TRBV11-1	TRBJ1-5	NA	NA	TGTGCCAGCAGCTTATCGGGGAATCAGCCCCAGCATTTT	CASSLSGNQPQHF
TRBV7-9	TRBJ2-1	NA	NA	TGTGCCAGCAACATGGCCCGGGGAGGTGAGCAGTTCTTC	CASNMARGGEQFF
TRBV6-5	TRBJ1-3	NA	NA	TGTGCCAGCAGTTATCTTGGGCCCCCCTCTGGAAACACCATATATTTT	CASSYLGPPSGNTIYF
TRBV7-9	TRBJ2-1	NA	NA	TGTGCCAGCAGCTTGACCCTCGGGGGGCCCATTGACAATGAGCAGTTCTTC	CASSLTLGGPIDNEQFF
TRBV27	TRBJ1-1	NA	once	TGTGCCAGCAGTTTAAGAGGGACCTTCGGGGGGGAAGCTTTCTTT	CASSLRGTFGGEAFF
TRBV6-5	TRBJ1-2	TRBD1	NA	TGTGCCAGCAGTGTACAGGGGGCGAAAGGCTACACCTTC	CASSVQGAKGYTF
TRBV4-1	TRBJ1-5	NA	few	TGCGCCAGCAGCCAAGGACAGGAGTATCAGCCCCAGCATTTT	CASSQGQEYQPQHF
TRBV28	TRBJ2-1	NA	NA	TGTGCCAGCAGTTACCCAGCGTACAATGAGCAGTTCTTC	CASSYPAYNEQFF
TRBV28	TRBJ2-6	TRBD2	NA	TGTGCCAGCAGCCGTGGGGGGGCTGGGGCCAACGTCCTGACTTTC	CASSRGGAGANVLTF
TRBV7-2	TRBJ1-1	TRBD1	NA	TGTGCCAGCAGCCCGGGACAGGGGAGAACTGAAGCTTTCTTT	CASSPGQGRTEAFF
TRBV5-1	TRBJ2-2	TRBD1	NA	TGCGCCAGCAGCTGGGGACAGTCCTCCGGGGAGCTGTTTTTT	CASSWGQSSGELFF
TRBV6-6	TRBJ2-5	NA	NA	TGTGCCAGCAGTCAGGGACATCCCCTAGAGACCCAGTACTTC	CASSQGHPLETQYF
TRBV5-1	TRBJ2-3	TRBD2	few	TGCGCCAGCAGCGGGGGACTTAGCGGGAGGACCGATACGCAGTATTTT	CASSGGLSGRTDTQYF
TRBV19	TRBJ2-1	NA	NA	TGTGCCAGTAGTTCCCTCGCTGAGGTGAATGAGCAGTTCTTC	CASSSLAEVNEQFF
TRBV5-6	TRBJ1-6	TRBD1	NA	TGTGCCAGCAGCTCCCAAACAGGGGGCAATTCACCCCTCCACTTT	CASSSQTGGNSPLHF
TRBV5-1	TRBJ2-3	NA	NA	TGCGCCAGCAGCTTAGGGGATAGCACAGATACGCAGTATTTT	CASSLGDSTDTQYF
TRBV11-3	TRBJ2-5	NA	NA	TGTGCCAGCAGCTTAGGACAGGCCGAGACCCAGTACTTC	CASSLGQAETQYF
TRBV4-2	TRBJ1-2	NA	NA	TGTGCCAGCAGCCAAGTGGCAGGTCGGTCCCATGGCTACACCTTC	CASSQVAGRSHGYTF
TRBV27	TRBJ1-1	TRBD1	once	TGTGCCAGCAGCTCCGGACAGGGGGAAGGATGGGTGACTGAAGCTTTCTTT	CASSSGQGEGWVTEAFF
TRBV6-1	TRBJ2-3	TRBD2	NA	TGTGCCAGCAGTGAAATACTAGCGGGGGGCACAGATACGCAGTATTTT	CASSEILAGGTDTQYF
TRBV28	TRBJ2-2	NA	NA	TGTGCCAGCATATGGGCAGGGGGGACCGGGGAGCTGTTTTTT	CASIWAGGTGELFF
TRBV4-1	TRBJ2-7	TRBD1	NA	TGCGCCAGCAGCCAAGTTAAATTTATGGGACAGAGGGTATCCTACGAGCAGTACTTC	CASSQVKFMGQRVSYEQYF
TRBV11-1	TRBJ1-2	NA	few	TGTGCCAGCAGCCCACAGGGATATGGCTACACCTTC	CASSPQGYGYTF
TRBV7-8	TRBJ2-2	TRBD2	NA	TGTGCCAGCAGCTTAGGTTATCCCGGGACTAGATTCCGGGAGCTGTTTTTT	CASSLGYPGTRFRELFF
TRBV10-2	TRBJ2-6	NA	NA	TGCGCCAGCCTGGGGCCTTCTGGGGCCAACGTCCTGACTTTC	CASLGPSGANVLTF
TRBV4-1	TRBJ1-1	NA	NA	TGCGCCAGCAGCCCAGGGCAGGGGAACACTGAAGCTTTCTTT	CASSPGQGNTEAFF
TRBV9	TRBJ1-5	NA	few	TGTGCCAGCAGCGTAGGTGGCCCCAATCAGCCCCAGCATTTT	CASSVGGPNQPQHF
TRBV30	TRBJ2-5	TRBD2	NA	TGTGCCTGGAGTCTTAGCGGGGGGGCCTTGGAGACCCAGTACTTC	CAWSLSGGALETQYF
TRBV7-9	TRBJ2-2	TRBD2	few	TGTGCCAGCAGCTTGCCAGCGGGGTGGACCGGGGAGCTGTTTTTT	CASSLPAGWTGELFF
TRBV7-3	TRBJ2-1	NA	NA	TGTGCCAGCAGCTTAAGGTCAGGGCTCTCCTACAATGAGCAGTTCTTC	CASSLRSGLSYNEQFF
TRBV7-2	TRBJ2-5	TRBD2	few	TGTGCCAGCAGCGAGACGGGGGGGCCGGAGACCCAGTACTTC	CASSETGGPETQYF
TRBV10-1	TRBJ2-3	NA	NA	TGCGCCAGCAGTGAGTCGGGCCCATTAGTGGGTACAGATACGCAGTATTTT	CASSESGPLVGTDTQYF
TRBV2	TRBJ2-1	TRBD2	NA	TGTGCCAGCACTATATCGGGGAGGGATGAGCAGTTCTTC	CASTISGRDEQFF